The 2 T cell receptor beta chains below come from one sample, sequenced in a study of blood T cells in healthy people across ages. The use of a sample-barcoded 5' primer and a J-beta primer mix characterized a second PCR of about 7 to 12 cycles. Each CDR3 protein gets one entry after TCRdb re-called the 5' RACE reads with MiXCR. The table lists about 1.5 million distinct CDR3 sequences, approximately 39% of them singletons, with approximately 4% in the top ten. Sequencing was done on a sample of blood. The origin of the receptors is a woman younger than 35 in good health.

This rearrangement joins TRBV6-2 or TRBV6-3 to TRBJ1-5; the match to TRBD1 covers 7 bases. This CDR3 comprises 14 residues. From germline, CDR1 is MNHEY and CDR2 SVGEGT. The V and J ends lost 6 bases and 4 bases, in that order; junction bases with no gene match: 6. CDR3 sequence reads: CASRARGENQPQHF. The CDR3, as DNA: TGTGCCAGCAGAGCCAGGGGGGAGAATCAGCCCCAGCATTTT.

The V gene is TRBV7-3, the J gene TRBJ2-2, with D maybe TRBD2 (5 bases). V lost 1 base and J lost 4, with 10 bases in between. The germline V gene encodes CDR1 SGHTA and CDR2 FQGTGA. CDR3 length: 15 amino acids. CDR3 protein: CASSLILGLTGELFF. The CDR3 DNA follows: TGTGCCAGCAGCTTAATACTAGGGCTCACCGGGGAGCTGTTTTTT.